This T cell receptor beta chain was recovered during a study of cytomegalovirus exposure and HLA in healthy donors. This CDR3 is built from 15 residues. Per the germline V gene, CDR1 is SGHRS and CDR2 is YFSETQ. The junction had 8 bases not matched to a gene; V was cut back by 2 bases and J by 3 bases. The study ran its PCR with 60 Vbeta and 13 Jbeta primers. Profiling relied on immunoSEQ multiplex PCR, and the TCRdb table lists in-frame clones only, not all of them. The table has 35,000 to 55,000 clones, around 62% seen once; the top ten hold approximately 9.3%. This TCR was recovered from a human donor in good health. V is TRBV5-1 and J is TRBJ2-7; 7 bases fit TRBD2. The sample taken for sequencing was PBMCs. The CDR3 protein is CASSFGGGTGYEQYF. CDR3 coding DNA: TGCGCCAGCAGCTTCGGCGGGGGAACGGGCTACGAGCAGTACTTC.